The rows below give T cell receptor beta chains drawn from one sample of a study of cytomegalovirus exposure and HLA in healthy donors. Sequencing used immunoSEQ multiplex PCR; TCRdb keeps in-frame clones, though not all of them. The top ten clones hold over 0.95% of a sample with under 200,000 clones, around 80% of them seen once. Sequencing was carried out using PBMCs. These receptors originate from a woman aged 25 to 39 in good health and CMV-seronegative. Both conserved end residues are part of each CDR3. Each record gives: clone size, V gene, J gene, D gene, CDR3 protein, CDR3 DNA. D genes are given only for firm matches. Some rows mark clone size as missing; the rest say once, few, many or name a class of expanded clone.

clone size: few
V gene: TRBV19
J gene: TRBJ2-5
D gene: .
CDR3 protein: CASSMAGTGGAQYF
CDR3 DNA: TGTGCCAGTAGTATGGCAGGGACCGGAGGGGCCCAGTACTTC

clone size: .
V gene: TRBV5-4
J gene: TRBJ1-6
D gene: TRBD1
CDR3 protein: CASSGWTGSNSPLHF
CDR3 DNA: TGTGCCAGCAGCGGCTGGACAGGGAGTAATTCACCCCTCCACTTT

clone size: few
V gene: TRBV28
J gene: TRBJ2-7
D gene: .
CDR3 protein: CASSYNEQYF
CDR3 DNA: TGTGCCAGCAGTTACAACGAGCAGTACTTC

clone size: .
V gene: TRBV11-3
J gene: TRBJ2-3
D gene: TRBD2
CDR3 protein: CASTDGGDTQYF
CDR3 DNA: TGTGCCAGCACCGACGGGGGGGATACGCAGTATTTT

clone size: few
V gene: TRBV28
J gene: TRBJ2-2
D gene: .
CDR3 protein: CASSGILVGGELFF
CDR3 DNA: TGTGCCAGCAGTGGCATACTAGTTGGAGGGGAGCTGTTTTTT

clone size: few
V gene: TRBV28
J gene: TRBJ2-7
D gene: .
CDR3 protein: CASSSPGTSFYEQYF
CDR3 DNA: TGTGCCAGCAGTTCCCCCGGCACTAGCTTCTACGAGCAGTACTTC

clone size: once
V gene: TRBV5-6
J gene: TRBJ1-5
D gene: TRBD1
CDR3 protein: CASSFYDRENQPQHF
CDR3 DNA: TGTGCCAGCAGCTTTTACGACAGGGAAAATCAGCCCCAGCATTTT

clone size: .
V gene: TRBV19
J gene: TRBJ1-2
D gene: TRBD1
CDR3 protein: CASRGQGASDLGYTF
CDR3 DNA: TGTGCCAGCCGGGGGCAGGGGGCCAGTGATCTTGGCTACACCTTC

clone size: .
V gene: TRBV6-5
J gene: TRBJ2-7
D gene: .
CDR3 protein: CASKRGPGSEQYF
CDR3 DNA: TGTGCCAGCAAAAGGGGCCCAGGGTCCGAGCAGTACTTC

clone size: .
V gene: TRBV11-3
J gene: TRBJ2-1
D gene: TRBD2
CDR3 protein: CASSLDAGGNHNEQFF
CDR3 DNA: TGTGCCAGCAGCTTAGATGCGGGGGGCAACCACAATGAGCAGTTCTTC

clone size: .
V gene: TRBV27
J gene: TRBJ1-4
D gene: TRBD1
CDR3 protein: CASSLDQGALVAKEREKLFF
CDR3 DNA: TGTGCCAGCAGTTTAGACCAGGGGGCGCTTGTGGCAAAAGAACGGGAAAAACTGTTTTTT

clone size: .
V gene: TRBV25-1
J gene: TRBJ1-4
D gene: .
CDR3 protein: CASSSRGTNEKLFF
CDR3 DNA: TGTGCCAGCAGTTCCAGGGGCACTAATGAAAAACTGTTTTTT

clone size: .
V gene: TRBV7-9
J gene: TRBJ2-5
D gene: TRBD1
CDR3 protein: CASSTGRQGVETQYF
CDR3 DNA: TGTGCCAGCAGCACCGGACGGCAGGGGGTAGAGACCCAGTACTTC

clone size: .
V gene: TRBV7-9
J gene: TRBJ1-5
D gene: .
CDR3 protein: CASSLGKGERGNQPQHF
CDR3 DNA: TGTGCCAGCAGCTTAGGTAAAGGGGAACGGGGGAATCAGCCCCAGCATTTT

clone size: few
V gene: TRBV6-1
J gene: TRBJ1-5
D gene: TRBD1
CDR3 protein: CASTRDRGPQPQHF
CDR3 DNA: TGTGCCAGCACCCGGGACAGGGGGCCTCAGCCCCAGCATTTT

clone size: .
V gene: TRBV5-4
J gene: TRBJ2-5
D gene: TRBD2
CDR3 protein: CASSLEREQETQYF
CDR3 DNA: TGTGCCAGCAGCTTGGAGCGGGAGCAAGAGACCCAGTACTTC

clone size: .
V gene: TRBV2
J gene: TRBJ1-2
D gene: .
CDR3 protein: CASTWGEGNYGYTF
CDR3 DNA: TGTGCCAGCACCTGGGGAGAGGGCAACTATGGCTACACCTTC

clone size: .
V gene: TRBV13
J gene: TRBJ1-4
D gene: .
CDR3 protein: CASSGSPETENEKLFF
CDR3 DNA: TGTGCCAGCAGCGGGTCTCCGGAGACAGAAAATGAAAAACTGTTTTTT

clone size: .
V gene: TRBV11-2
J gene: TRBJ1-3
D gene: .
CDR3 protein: CASSLSRAGNTIYF
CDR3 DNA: TGTGCCAGCAGCTTAAGCAGGGCTGGAAACACCATATATTTT

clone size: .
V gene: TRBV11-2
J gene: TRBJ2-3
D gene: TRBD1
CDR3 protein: CASSFTDRADTQYF
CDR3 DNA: TGTGCCAGCAGCTTCACGGACAGGGCTGATACGCAGTATTTT

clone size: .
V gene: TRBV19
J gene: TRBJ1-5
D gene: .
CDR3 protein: CASSPSGGNQPQHF
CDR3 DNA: TGTGCCAGTAGTCCCTCGGGGGGAAATCAGCCCCAGCATTTT

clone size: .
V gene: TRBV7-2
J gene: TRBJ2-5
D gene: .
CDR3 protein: CASSYRGGETQYF
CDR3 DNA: TGTGCCAGCAGCTACAGGGGGGGAGAGACCCAGTACTTC

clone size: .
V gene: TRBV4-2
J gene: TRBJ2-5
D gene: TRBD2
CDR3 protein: CASSQDLGTSRAQYF
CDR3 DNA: TGTGCCAGCAGCCAAGATTTGGGGACTAGTCGCGCCCAGTACTTC

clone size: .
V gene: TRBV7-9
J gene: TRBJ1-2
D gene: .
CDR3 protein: CASSLDTGGYTF
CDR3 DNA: TGTGCCAGCAGCTTAGATACGGGAGGCTACACCTTC

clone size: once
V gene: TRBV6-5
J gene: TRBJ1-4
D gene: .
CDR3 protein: CASLERVREGEKLFF
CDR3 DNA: TGTGCCAGCTTGGAGAGGGTCCGGGAGGGGGAAAAACTGTTTTTT

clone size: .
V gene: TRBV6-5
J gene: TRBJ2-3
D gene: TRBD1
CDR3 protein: CASSRQGRNTQYF
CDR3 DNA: TGTGCCAGCAGCAGACAGGGTAGGAATACGCAGTATTTT

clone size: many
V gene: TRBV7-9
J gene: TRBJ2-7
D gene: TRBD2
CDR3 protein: CASSSGLGLAAYEQYF
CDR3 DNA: TGTGCCAGCAGCTCGGGGCTCGGACTAGCGGCCTACGAGCAGTACTTC

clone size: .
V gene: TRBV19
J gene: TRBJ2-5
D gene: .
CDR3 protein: CASSPSAGRRETQYF
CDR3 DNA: TGTGCCAGTAGTCCATCCGCAGGGAGGAGGGAGACCCAGTACTTC

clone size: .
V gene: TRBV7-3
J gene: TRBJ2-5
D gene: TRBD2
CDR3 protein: CASSSGLAGFQETQYF
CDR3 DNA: TGTGCCAGCAGCTCGGGACTAGCGGGGTTCCAAGAGACCCAGTACTTC

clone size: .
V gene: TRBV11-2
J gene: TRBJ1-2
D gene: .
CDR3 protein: CASSVGGEYGYTF
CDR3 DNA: TGTGCCAGCAGCGTTGGGGGGGAATATGGCTACACCTTC

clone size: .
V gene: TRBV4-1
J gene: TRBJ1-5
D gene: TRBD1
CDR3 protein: CASSPLTGSNQPQHF
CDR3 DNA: TGCGCCAGCAGCCCCTTGACAGGGTCCAATCAGCCCCAGCATTTT